Below, 21 T cell receptor beta chains from the same sample are listed, as sequenced in a study of shared clonotypes between healthy human individuals. Method: immunoSEQ multiplex PCR; TCRdb's copy keeps in-frame clones and lacks some. The sample shows around 550,000 clones, around 95% of them seen only once. The naive CD8 population came from CD45RO-negative cells selected for CCR7, without terminally differentiated effector memory CD45RA+ cells. Sequences were obtained from naive CD8+ T cells sorted from blood. Source of these receptors: a woman in her 30s in good health.

The chain combines TRBV5-6 with TRBJ2-5, with D perhaps matching TRBD1 (6 bases). The CDR3 extends over 13 amino acids. V shed 4 bases and J shed 11 bases, with 18 bases lying between them. Per the germline V gene, CDR1 is SGHDT and CDR2 is YYEEEE. The CDR3 is CASSQTGNVEQYF. The DNA of the CDR3 is TGTGCCAGCAGCCAAACAGGGAACGTGGAGCAGTACTTC.

V gene TRBV9 combines with J gene TRBJ1-1; 8 bases map to TRBD1. V shed 2 bases and J 7 bases; nucleotides not matched to a gene: 4. This CDR3 region has 13 residues. Germline values: CDR1 SGDLS, CDR2 YYNGEE. The DNA for the CDR3 is TGTGCCAGCAGCGTTCGACAGGGGAATGAAGCTTTCTTT. Its protein is CASSVRQGNEAFF.

The genes are TRBV29-1 and TRBJ1-1, with TRBD1 matching over 8 bases. V shed 8 bases and J 8 bases; nucleotides not matched to a gene: 13. Per the germline V gene, CDR1 is SQVTM and CDR2 is ANQGSEA. This CDR3 has 13 amino acids. In DNA, the CDR3 is TGCAGCTGCGATATTGGACAGGGCGGCGAAGCTTTCTTT. Its protein is CSCDIGQGGEAFF.

The V and J genes are TRBV11-2 and TRBJ2-5; D could derive from TRBD1 or TRBD2 (5 bases each). V dropped 7 bases and J dropped 6 bases, with 18 bases sitting between them. CDR1 and CDR2 (germline): SGHAT, FQNNGV. The CDR3 sequence is 14 residues long. The DNA of the CDR3 is TGTGCCAGCACTCCATGGGGGACCATCAAGACCCAGTACTTC. Translating it yields CASTPWGTIKTQYF.

The chain is built from TRBV6-1 and TRBJ1-5; D is possibly TRBD1 (5 bases). V shed 5 bases and J shed 0 bases, with 11 bases lying between them. Germline V gene sequence: CDR1 MNHNS, CDR2 SASEGT. There are 15 residues in the CDR3. CDR3 protein: CASSPGHYSNQPQHF. The DNA of the CDR3 is TGTGCCAGCAGTCCCGGACACTATAGCAATCAGCCCCAGCATTTT.

The chain joins TRBV29-1 to TRBJ1-5; D unclear. V was trimmed by 4 bases and J by 0 bases, leaving 7 bases between them. Germline V gene data show CDR1 as SQVTM and CDR2 as ANQGSEA. CDR3 length: 13 amino acids. The CDR3: CSVVNNSNQPQHF. CDR3 in DNA: TGCAGCGTTGTCAACAATAGCAATCAGCCCCAGCATTTT. Complete variable domain (other parts from reference TRBV29-1 and TRBJ1-5): SAVISQKPSRDICQRGTSLTIQCQVDSQVTMMFWYRQQPGQSLTLIATANQGSEATYESGFVIDKFPISRPNLTFSTLTVSNMSPEDSSIYLCSVVNNSNQPQHFGDGTRLSIL.

The chain combines TRBV27 with TRBJ1-2; D perhaps matches TRBD1 (6 bases). The CDR3 spans 15 residues. V lost 2 bases and J lost 4, with 14 bases in between. Germline V lookup: CDR1 MNHEY, CDR2 SMNVEV (reference sequence). The CDR3 here is CASSLRGRGSYGYTF. Written as DNA, the CDR3 is TGTGCCAGCAGTTTACGAGGCAGGGGAAGCTATGGCTACACCTTC.

This clone showed up just once. This chain joins TRBV9 and TRBJ1-1, with 11 bases lining up with TRBD1. V shed 4 bases and J 4 bases; nucleotides not matched to a gene: 6. The CDR3 contains 15 residues. Germline V gives CDR1 SGDLS, CDR2 YYNGEE. The CDR3 DNA follows: TGTGCCAGCAGCCCTGGACAGGGGGCTAGCACTGAAGCTTTCTTT. Translated: CASSPGQGASTEAFF.

This clone has a handful of counts. V and J are TRBV27 and TRBJ2-2, with a tentative D call TRBD1 (5 bases). Per germline, CDR1 MNHEY and CDR2 SMNVEV (reference sequence). V shed 2 bases and J shed 0 bases, with 10 bases lying between them. The CDR3 is 16 residues long. DNA of the CDR3: TGTGCCAGCAGTTTAGGTCCAGGGACGAACACCGGGGAGCTGTTTTTT. Encoded protein: CASSLGPGTNTGELFF.

V usage is TRBV19 and J usage is TRBJ1-3; D ambiguous. The CDR3 length is 15 residues. V shed 6 bases and J shed 1 base, with 13 bases lying between them. CDR1 is LNHDA and CDR2 is SQIVND in the germline V gene (reference sequence). DNA of the CDR3: TGTGCCAGTAGCCTCAGAGAAGCTTCTGGAAACACCATATATTTT. Its protein product is CASSLREASGNTIYF.

The rearrangement links TRBV5-1 to TRBJ2-3; D is undetermined. Germline values: CDR1 SGHRS, CDR2 YFSETQ. The CDR3 extends over 15 amino acids. Trimming shortened V by 0 bases and J by 0 bases, and 8 bases separated the two germline ends. The CDR3 DNA is TGCGCCAGCAGCTTGGACGGAGCTAGCACAGATACGCAGTATTTT. This gives the protein CASSLDGASTDTQYF.

The chain joins TRBV7-9 to TRBJ1-1; no reliable D call. The CDR3 spans 12 residues. The germline CDR1 and CDR2 sequences are SEHNR and FQNEAQ (reference sequence). V lost 10 bases to trimming and J lost 8 bases, with 17 bases between them. CDR3 sequence: CATDLAVREAFF. The DNA for the CDR3 is TGTGCCACCGACCTGGCCGTACGAGAAGCTTTCTTT.

The genes are TRBV27 and TRBJ2-7; 11 bases agree with TRBD2. Trimming removed 5 bases from V and 0 bases from J; junction bases left unmatched: 9. The CDR3 has 17 amino acids. Germline-derived CDR1 and CDR2 are MNHEY and SMNVEV (reference sequence). The CDR3 loop reads CASSILLAGGPSYEQYF. The CDR3 region has the DNA TGTGCCAGCAGTATACTGCTAGCGGGAGGCCCCTCCTACGAGCAGTACTTC.

J is TRBJ2-7 and V is TRBV4-1; D unresolved. The V end lost 1 base, the J end lost 6 bases, and 10 bases lay between the germline ends. Germline CDR1 and CDR2: MGHRA and YSYEKL. CDR3 length: 13 residues. This CDR3 reads CASSQGVAAEQYF. The CDR3 coding sequence is TGCGCCAGCAGCCAAGGAGTGGCAGCCGAGCAGTACTTC.

This clone appeared a single time. This sequence joins TRBV6-5 and TRBJ1-4; TRBD1 matches at 7 bases. CDR1 is MNHEY and CDR2 is SVGAGI in the germline V gene. After removal of 0 bases from V and 6 bases from J, the junction contained 4 bases not matched to a gene. This CDR3 comprises 15 residues. The CDR3 protein is CASSYSTGHYEKLFF. In DNA, the CDR3 is TGTGCCAGCAGTTACTCGACAGGGCATTATGAAAAACTGTTTTTT.

The V call is TRBV13, the J call TRBJ2-5; the D gene could be TRBD1 or TRBD2 (5 bases each). Germline lookup yields CDR1 PRHDT and CDR2 FYEKMQ (reference sequence). With 0 bases removed from V and 4 bases from J, the gap between germline ends came to 9 bases. The CDR3 is 14 amino acids. The CDR3 DNA is TGTGCCAGCAGCTTAGGGGTGGGGGTAGAGACCCAGTACTTC. Translating it yields CASSLGVGVETQYF.

The CDR3 loop reads CASSYSVGTESYEQYF. The CDR3 DNA sequence: TGTGCCAGCAGTTACTCAGTAGGGACAGAATCCTACGAGCAGTACTTC. V usage is TRBV6-5 and J usage is TRBJ2-7; 7 bases match TRBD1. From germline, CDR1 is MNHEY and CDR2 SVGAGI. CDR3 length: 16 amino acids. Unmatched junction bases numbered 6, after V lost 0 bases and J lost 1 base.

The CDR3 bases are TGTGCCAGCAGCTTTCCTTCAGGGGGCGCAGGTGAAAAACTGTTTTTT. It codes for CASSFPSGGAGEKLFF. This rearrangement joins TRBV7-8 to TRBJ1-4; 8 positions agree with TRBD1. Germline V lookup: CDR1 SGHVS, CDR2 FQNEAQ. There are 16 residues in the CDR3. Trimming removed 3 bases from V and 7 bases from J; junction bases left unmatched: 10. The full variable domain, with the rest looked up from reference TRBV7-8 and TRBJ1-4, is GAGVSQSPRYKVAKRGQDVALRCDPISGHVSLFWYQQALGQGPEFLTYFQNEAQLDKSGLPSDRFFAERPEGSVSTLKIQRTQQEDSAVYLCASSFPSGGAGEKLFFGSGTQLSVL.

The chain carries TRBV7-2 and TRBJ1-2; D is ambiguous. The CDR3 runs 17 residues. Germline CDR1 SGHTA, CDR2 FQGNSA. V gave up 3 bases and J gave up 0 bases, with 17 bases separating them. The CDR3 here is CASSFTRPRPANYGYTF. The DNA of the CDR3 is TGTGCCAGCAGCTTCACACGCCCGCGACCGGCTAACTATGGCTACACCTTC.

The chain couples TRBV28 to TRBJ2-5; D is tentatively TRBD1 or TRBD2 (6 bases each). The assigned J gene may be wrong: the sequence end matches TRBJ2-7 better. The CDR3 consists of 15 residues. Germline CDR1 and CDR2: MDHEN and SYDVKM. Written as DNA, the CDR3 is TGTGCCAGCAGTTCCCCTATCGAGGGGGAGGACGAGCAGTACTTC. This encodes CASSSPIEGEDEQYF.

The chain couples TRBV4-1 to TRBJ2-5, with D unresolved. The length of the CDR3 is 12 residues. V lost 4 bases and J 5 bases, leaving 8 bases between the germline ends. The germline V gene has CDR1 MGHRA and CDR2 YSYEKL. CDR3 bases: TGCGCCAGCAGCCCTGATCGGGAGACCCAGTACTTC. It translates to CASSPDRETQYF.